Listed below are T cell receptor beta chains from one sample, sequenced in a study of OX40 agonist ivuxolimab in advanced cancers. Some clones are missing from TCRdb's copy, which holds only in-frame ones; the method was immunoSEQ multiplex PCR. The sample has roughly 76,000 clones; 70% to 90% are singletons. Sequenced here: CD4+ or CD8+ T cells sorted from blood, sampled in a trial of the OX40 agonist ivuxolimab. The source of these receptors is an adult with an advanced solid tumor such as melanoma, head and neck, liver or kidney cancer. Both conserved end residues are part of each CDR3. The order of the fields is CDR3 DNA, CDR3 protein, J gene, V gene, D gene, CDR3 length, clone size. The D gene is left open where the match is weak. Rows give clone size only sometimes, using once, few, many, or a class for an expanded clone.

TGTGCCAGCAGTTACGGGACTAGCGGGCAAGAGACCCAGTACTTC | CASSYGTSGQETQYF | TRBJ2-5 | TRBV6-5 | TRBD2 | 15 | once
TGCGCCAGCAGTGAGAAAAGTCTAGCCGAGCCTCAAGATACGCAGTATTTT | CASSEKSLAEPQDTQYF | TRBJ2-3 | TRBV10-1 | . | 17 | .
TGTGCCAGCTCACCACCCGCAGGCCTCTATGGCTACACCTTC | CASSPPAGLYGYTF | TRBJ1-2 | TRBV18 | . | 14 | .
TGTGCCAGCAGCTTGTTAGCTTACGAGCAGTACTTC | CASSLLAYEQYF | TRBJ2-7 | TRBV7-8 | . | 12 | .
TGTGCCAGCAGCCTTGACAAGGGCTACACCTTC | CASSLDKGYTF | TRBJ1-2 | TRBV7-9 | . | 11 | few
TGTGCCAGCAGTTTAGGGGAACAGGGGGCGAAATACGAGCAGTACTTC | CASSLGEQGAKYEQYF | TRBJ2-7 | TRBV27 | TRBD1 | 16 | .
TGCGCCAGCAGCTTGGCGGGGACGCCGAATGAGCAGTTCTTC | CASSLAGTPNEQFF | TRBJ2-1 | TRBV5-1 | . | 14 | once
TGTGCCAGTAGTATAACAGCGAGCTCCTACGAGCAGTACTTC | CASSITASSYEQYF | TRBJ2-7 | TRBV19 | . | 14 | .
TGTGCCATCACTAACGCAGAGGCGGGGGGGCGAGATACGCAGTATTTT | CAITNAEAGGRDTQYF | TRBJ2-3 | TRBV10-3 | TRBD2 | 16 | .
TGTGCCAGCAGAGCGGGACAGGGAGGGATTCAGTACTTC | CASRAGQGGIQYF | TRBJ2-4 | TRBV27 | TRBD1 | 13 | .
TGCGCCAGCAGTGATCCGGGAGGGCCCTATGAGCAGTTCTTC | CASSDPGGPYEQFF | TRBJ2-1 | TRBV10-1 | TRBD2 | 14 | few
TGTGCCAGCAGCGCACGGACTGGAGCTAACTATGGCTACACCTTC | CASSARTGANYGYTF | TRBJ1-2 | TRBV7-8 | . | 15 | .
TGTGCCATCAGTGCGGCACATGAGCAGTTCTTC | CAISAAHEQFF | TRBJ2-1 | TRBV10-3 | . | 11 | few
TGTGCCAGCACCATCGCGAGGTCCGGAAACACCATATATTTT | CASTIARSGNTIYF | TRBJ1-3 | TRBV7-9 | . | 14 | .
TGCGCCAGCAGCTTGAGGCGGGGCACAGATACGCAGTATTTT | CASSLRRGTDTQYF | TRBJ2-3 | TRBV5-1 | . | 14 | .
TGTGCCAGCAGCTCGAGGAACGACTATGGCTACACCTTC | CASSSRNDYGYTF | TRBJ1-2 | TRBV11-2 | . | 13 | once
TGTGCCACCAGCAGAGATGGCAGCTATGGCTACACCTTC | CATSRDGSYGYTF | TRBJ1-2 | TRBV15 | . | 13 | .
TGTGCCAGCAGTCCCGACGGGACAGGGGTGTCAGGCACTGAAGCTTTCTTT | CASSPDGTGVSGTEAFF | TRBJ1-1 | TRBV6-4 | TRBD1 | 17 | .
TGTGCCAGCAAGGGGACAGGGGTCTCCTACGAGCAGTACTTC | CASKGTGVSYEQYF | TRBJ2-7 | TRBV13 | TRBD1 | 14 | .
TGTGCCAGCAGCTACTCCGGGACAGGGGGCTACGAGCAGTACTTC | CASSYSGTGGYEQYF | TRBJ2-7 | TRBV5-4 | TRBD1 | 15 | .
TGCGCCAGCAGCTTGGCCGGGACAGTTCCAGAGACCCAGTACTTC | CASSLAGTVPETQYF | TRBJ2-5 | TRBV5-1 | TRBD1 | 15 | .
TGTGCCAGCAGCTGGAGGGGACCTAATGAGCAGTTCTTC | CASSWRGPNEQFF | TRBJ2-1 | TRBV7-8 | . | 13 | .
TGTGCCAGCAGGCAAGGGAGGAACACTGAAGCTTTCTTT | CASRQGRNTEAFF | TRBJ1-1 | TRBV6-6 | . | 13 | .
TGTGCCAGCAGCGTAGAGAGCAGGGGTGCTGGAAACACCATATATTTT | CASSVESRGAGNTIYF | TRBJ1-3 | TRBV9 | . | 16 | .
TGTGCCAGCAGCCCTAGTAACTATGGCTACACCTTC | CASSPSNYGYTF | TRBJ1-2 | TRBV7-2 | . | 12 | few
TGCGCCAGCAGCCGAGATCGGGGGGGCAGAGGGGAGCAGTTCTTC | CASSRDRGGRGEQFF | TRBJ2-1 | TRBV5-1 | TRBD2 | 15 | .
TGTGCCAGCAGTATAGGGTGGGAGCAGTACTTC | CASSIGWEQYF | TRBJ2-7 | TRBV6-5 | . | 11 | .
TGTGCCAGCAGCTTAGATCAGGGACTCACAGATACGCAGTATTTT | CASSLDQGLTDTQYF | TRBJ2-3 | TRBV7-9 | . | 15 | .
TGTGCCAGCAGCTTAATAAGCGGGAGGAGCTACGAGCAGTACTTC | CASSLISGRSYEQYF | TRBJ2-7 | TRBV11-2 | TRBD2 | 15 | .
TGTGCCAGCAGTTACTCGAGAGGGACAGGGGGCAAAGAGCAGTACTTC | CASSYSRGTGGKEQYF | TRBJ2-7 | TRBV6-6 | TRBD1 | 16 | .
TGTGCCATCAGTCCCGGGACTGCGAGCACAGATACGCAGTATTTT | CAISPGTASTDTQYF | TRBJ2-3 | TRBV10-3 | . | 15 | .
TGTGCCAGCAGACCGACTAGCGGGGAATGGGACACCGGGGAGCTGTTTTTT | CASRPTSGEWDTGELFF | TRBJ2-2 | TRBV7-2 | TRBD2 | 17 | .
TGTGCCAGAAACTACAGGGGGCGCCGTAAGACCCAGTACTTC | CARNYRGRRKTQYF | TRBJ2-5 | TRBV21-1 | . | 14 | .
TGTGCCAGCAGCCTAGGACAGGACCTAAGGCCCCAGCATTTT | CASSLGQDLRPQHF | TRBJ1-5 | TRBV11-2 | TRBD1 | 14 | .
TGCAGCGTTAAGGGCACCAAAAACATTCAGTACTTC | CSVKGTKNIQYF | TRBJ2-4 | TRBV29-1 | . | 12 | .
TGCGCCAGCAGCTCCGGACCAACGGGGACCGGGGAGCTGTTTTTT | CASSSGPTGTGELFF | TRBJ2-2 | TRBV5-1 | . | 15 | .
TGTGCCAGCAGGAGAGAAGGACAGGGTTTCCCTGAAGCTTTCTTT | CASRREGQGFPEAFF | TRBJ1-1 | TRBV2 | TRBD1 | 15 | .
TGTGCCAGCAGCCAAGATGTAGGACGAGGGGGACAGGGATCCGGGGAGCTGTTTTTT | CASSQDVGRGGQGSGELFF | TRBJ2-2 | TRBV4-2 | TRBD1 | 19 | .
TGTGCCAGCAGTGACTCACATTCCGGGGATAACACTGAAGCTTTCTTT | CASSDSHSGDNTEAFF | TRBJ1-1 | TRBV6-4 | . | 16 | few
TGTGCCAGCAGCGTAGGTGATCGGGAGGAAGGGAATGAGCAGTTCTTC | CASSVGDREEGNEQFF | TRBJ2-1 | TRBV9 | TRBD2 | 16 | .
TGCGCCAGCAGCCAAGTGATCGACACCGGGGAGCTGTTTTTT | CASSQVIDTGELFF | TRBJ2-2 | TRBV4-1 | . | 14 | few
TGTGCCAGCAGCCAGGACAGAGTTTTTCGCACAGATACGCAGTATTTT | CASSQDRVFRTDTQYF | TRBJ2-3 | TRBV7-6 | . | 16 | .
TGTGCCAGTAACCCCAGGGGCCACTATGGCTACACCTTC | CASNPRGHYGYTF | TRBJ1-2 | TRBV19 | . | 13 | .
TGTGCCAGCAGCGTAGGGCTAGCGGGAGGAGAGACCCAGTACTTC | CASSVGLAGGETQYF | TRBJ2-5 | TRBV9 | TRBD2 | 15 | .
TGTGCCAGCAGTCTCGGGGGCGGGTATGGCTACACCTTC | CASSLGGGYGYTF | TRBJ1-2 | TRBV27 | . | 13 | .